This entry describes one TCR beta chain. Thyroid surgery took place with no prior treatment in any patient. TCRdb redid the clone calls on the PCR reads using MiXCR. The sample carries around 28,000 clones, 3.5% to 4.5% recorded once. The data were taken from a study of metastatic and nonmetastatic thyroid tumors. Study-wide background: The comparison covered peripheral blood and tumor or nodule tissue in malignant and benign thyroid patients.

V lost 5 bases, J lost 5 bases, and 10 bases stayed unmatched. The CDR3 consists of 16 residues. The specimen sequenced was blood. The TCR originated in a male donor with papillary thyroid cancer or a benign thyroid nodule (not recorded which). Some clones in this sample may be carry-over from other donors' samples. V is TRBV12-3 or TRBV12-4 and J is TRBJ2-2; 8 bases are a match to TRBD2. CDR3 residues: CASSPLPGGRTGELFF. CDR3 nucleotide sequence: TGTGCCAGCAGTCCTCTCCCGGGGGGGCGTACCGGGGAGCTGTTTTTT.